The clone carrying this T cell receptor beta chain was observed at least ten times. The antigen is not known. The data were obtained in a study of T cell repertoires in cytomegalovirus infection. Study-level points and caveats: Carriers of CMV plus the relevant HLA were identified by cumulative public TCR beta family frequency.

MiXCR, run by TCRdb on the reads, gives a single entry per CDR3 protein. There are approximately 110,000 distinct CDR3 sequences in the sample; roughly 39% occur only once, and roughly 70% lies in the top ten. The sequence came from a human donor in good health (CMV status not recorded). Some clones in this sample may be carry-over from other donors' samples. Sequencing used CD8+ T cells from cultured PBMCs, obtained from culture after CMV antigen stimulation.

The DNA of the CDR3 is TGTGCCAGCAGCTTAAGGAGAGAGAACACTGAAGCTTTCTTT. Its protein is CASSLRRENTEAFF. The rearrangement uses TRBV7-8 and TRBJ1-1; D is ambiguous. V lost 2 bases, J lost 1 base, and 8 bases lay in between. Germline CDR1 reads SGHVS; CDR2 reads FQNEAQ. CDR3 length equals 14 residues.